Below are 31 T cell receptor beta chains sequenced from a single sample in a study of T cells in Graves' hyperthyroidism and ophthalmopathy. Amplification targeted TCR beta CDR3 regions from RNA transcripts. HTBI primers were the set used in a first-round RT-PCR of the TCR CDR3. TCRdb re-called the multiplex PCR reads with MiXCR, one entry per CDR3 protein. The sample consists of over 250,000 distinct CDR3 sequences, 12% to 15% of them appearing once. Sequenced sample: blood. These receptors originate from a woman between 40 and 50 years old with Graves' ophthalmopathy.

In its sample, this clonotype was seen a few times. V gene TRBV20-1 combines with J gene TRBJ2-5; 8 nucleotides agree with TRBD2. V trimming: 2 bases; J trimming: 7 bases; junction bases outside the gene matches: 3. The CDR3 totals 12 residues. Germline CDR1 and CDR2: DFQATT and SNEGSKA (reference sequence). CDR3 coding DNA: TGCAGTGCTAGATCCGGACTAGCGACCCAGTACTTC. Translation gives CSARSGLATQYF.

V and J are TRBV4-1 and TRBJ2-7; 8 nucleotides align to TRBD2. Losses at the gene ends were 0 bases for V and 3 bases for J; bases not matched to a gene: 10. CDR3 length equals 17 residues. CDR1 and CDR2 (germline): MGHRA, YSYEKL. For the CDR3, the DNA is TGCGCCAGCAGCCAAGACACTAGCGGCCTGAGGAGCTACGAGCAGTACTTC. Protein product: CASSQDTSGLRSYEQYF.

The rearrangement joins TRBV4-1 to TRBJ1-2; 9 bases fit TRBD1. V trimming: 6 bases; J trimming: 5 bases; junction bases outside the gene matches: 7. The CDR3 is made up of 14 amino acids. CDR1 MGHRA and CDR2 YSYEKL come from the germline V gene. The CDR3 reads CASRSGQGTYGYTF. The CDR3 nucleotides read TGCGCCAGCAGATCCGGACAGGGGACTTATGGCTACACCTTC.

The V and J genes are TRBV5-1 and TRBJ1-1, with TRBD1 matching over 7 bases. V lost 0 bases, J lost 7 bases, and 6 bases stayed unmatched. The CDR3 has 14 amino acids. From germline, CDR1 is SGHRS and CDR2 YFSETQ. This chain's CDR3 is CASSLEGGIGEAFF. For the CDR3, the DNA is TGCGCCAGCAGCTTGGAAGGGGGCATCGGTGAAGCTTTCTTT.

This clonotype was counted at least ten times. The CDR3 here is CASSAGGGVADTQYF. DNA of the CDR3: TGTGCCAGCAGCGCGGGAGGAGGAGTAGCAGATACGCAGTATTTT. V gene TRBV6-2 or TRBV6-3 combines with J gene TRBJ2-3, with TRBD2 matching 8 bases. Germline V gene lookup returns CDR1 MNHEY and CDR2 SVGEGT. V lost 6 bases to trimming and J lost 4 bases; unmatched junction nucleotides: 9. This CDR3 has 15 residues.

The V gene is TRBV19, the J gene TRBJ2-1; D ambiguous. With 3 bases removed from V and 5 bases from J, the gap between germline ends came to 11 bases. Germline V CDR1 and CDR2: LNHDA, SQIVND (reference sequence). This CDR3 is built from 14 residues. Here the CDR3 reads CASSIGWPDNEQFF. CDR3 nucleotide sequence: TGTGCCAGTAGTATTGGTTGGCCGGACAATGAGCAGTTCTTC.

The genes are TRBV20-1 and TRBJ1-4; maybe TRBD1 (5 bases). The CDR3 is 14 residues long. The germline CDR1 and CDR2 sequences are DFQATT and SNEGSKA (reference sequence). V was trimmed by 1 base and J by 8 bases, leaving 14 bases between them. DNA for the CDR3: TGCAGTGCTAGAGTCGGGGCGTCGAGAGAAAAACTGTTTTTT. It yields the protein CSARVGASREKLFF.

This clonotype was picked up one time. This may stem from a read error, because a much larger clone lies one nucleotide away. The chain employs TRBV6-1 and TRBJ1-4, with TRBD1 as a possible D gene (5 bases). The CDR3 runs 15 residues. Per the germline V gene, CDR1 is MNHNS and CDR2 is SASEGT. Trimming removed 3 bases from V and 7 bases from J, with 15 bases in between. CDR3: CASSELGTASEKLFF. CDR3 DNA: TGTGCCAGCAGTGAGCTTGGGACCGCTAGTGAAAAACTGTTTTTT.

This clonotype has only a few counts. A clone one base away is much larger, so this may be a read error. The chain uses TRBV12-3 or TRBV12-4 and TRBJ2-7; D ambiguous. The CDR3 extends over 11 amino acids. V was pared by 7 bases and J by 7 bases, with 11 bases between. The CDR3 sequence: CASNPIREQYF. CDR3 sequence (DNA): TGTGCCAGCAATCCTATACGAGAGCAGTACTTC.

This clonotype turned up a few times. The chain links TRBV7-9 to TRBJ2-1, with TRBD2 matching over 7 bases. J lost 8 bases, V lost 5 bases, and 9 bases had no gene match. There are 14 residues in the CDR3. Germline CDR1 reads SEHNR; CDR2 reads FQNEAQ (reference sequence). CDR3 sequence reads: CASSPWSGVDEQFF. The CDR3 nucleotides are TGTGCCAGCAGCCCCTGGAGCGGGGTAGATGAGCAGTTCTTC.

J is TRBJ1-2 and V is TRBV6-1; D call uncertain. The V gene lost 2 bases and the J gene lost 5 bases, with 18 bases spanning the gap. This CDR3 has 16 residues. Germline CDR1 is MNHNS and CDR2 is SASEGT. DNA of the CDR3: TGTGCCAGCAGTGAATGGTCTGCTTCCCCCTTATATGGCTACACCTTC. The encoded protein is CASSEWSASPLYGYTF.

This clonotype was seen many times. The CDR3 loop reads CSAVSGRGIRNQPQHF. In DNA form, the CDR3 reads TGCAGTGCTGTGAGCGGTAGGGGGATACGCAATCAGCCCCAGCATTTT. The V gene is TRBV20-1, the J gene TRBJ1-5; D possibly corresponds to TRBD1 (6 bases). Trimming removed 5 bases at V and 2 bases at J, with 19 bases between. The CDR3 extends over 16 amino acids. Germline assignment: CDR1 DFQATT and CDR2 SNEGSKA (reference sequence).

V and J are TRBV20-1 and TRBJ1-6; D possibly corresponds to TRBD1 (6 bases). Germline CDR1 DFQATT, CDR2 SNEGSKA (reference sequence). Trimming shortened V by 1 base and J by 3 bases, and 19 bases separated the two germline ends. The CDR3 is made up of 18 amino acids. The CDR3 DNA is TGCAGTGCTAGAGTCACCCCCCGGGGGGCTCACTATAATTCACCCCTCCACTTT. This codes for CSARVTPRGAHYNSPLHF.

The chain combines TRBV20-1 with TRBJ2-5; D is unclear. The V gene's germline CDR1 is DFQATT and CDR2 SNEGSKA (reference sequence). This CDR3 region has 14 residues. V was cut by 5 bases and J by 5 bases, with 18 bases left in between. CDR3 loop: CSASMSVSGETQYF. CDR3 sequence (DNA): TGCAGTGCTTCGATGTCGGTATCGGGTGAGACCCAGTACTTC.

This chain joins TRBV28 and TRBJ2-2; 11 bases agree with TRBD2. The germline gives CDR1 MDHEN, CDR2 SYDVKM. The V and J ends lost 6 bases and 6 bases, in that order; junction bases with no gene match: 6. CDR3 length equals 15 residues. CDR3 DNA sequence: TGTGCCAGCAGCTTTAGCGGGAGGGCCGCCGGGGAGCTGTTTTTT. As protein: CASSFSGRAAGELFF.

This clonotype was recorded many times. J is TRBJ2-5 and V is TRBV10-3, with unresolved D. CDR3 length: 11 residues. Germline CDR1 ENHRY, CDR2 SYGVKD. V was clipped by 2 bases and J by 4 bases, with 2 bases between them. The CDR3: CAISEGETQYF. The CDR3 region has the DNA TGTGCCATCAGTGAGGGAGAGACCCAGTACTTC.

This clonotype was seen only a few times. The V call is TRBV18, the J call TRBJ2-7; 7 bases map to TRBD2. CDR1 and CDR2 from the germline V gene are KGHSH and LQKENI. Germline trimming cut 6 bases from V and 0 bases from J; bases unmatched to any gene: 8. The CDR3 runs to 15 residues. The CDR3 nucleotides are TGTGCCAGCTCCCCCGGCGGGGGACTCTCCTACGAGCAGTACTTC. Residues: CASSPGGGLSYEQYF.

This clonotype was counted ten times or more. The chain uses TRBV6-5 and TRBJ2-7; 12 positions agree with TRBD1. Germline V gene lookup returns CDR1 MNHEY and CDR2 SVGAGI. CDR3 length equals 19 residues. The junction had 14 bases not matched to a gene; V was cut back by 2 bases and J by 3 bases. The CDR3: CASSYPRGTGGASGYEQYF. CDR3 coding DNA: TGTGCCAGCAGTTACCCTCGGGGGACAGGGGGCGCGTCGGGCTACGAGCAGTACTTC.

The sample holds a few counts of this clonotype. J is TRBJ2-1 and V is TRBV7-9; TRBD1 might be the D (5 bases). The germline gives CDR1 SEHNR, CDR2 FQNEAQ (reference sequence). The CDR3 is made up of 13 amino acids. V was shortened by 8 bases and J by 7 bases, with 15 bases between the two germline ends. CDR3 DNA: TGTGCCAGCGGTCGACAGATTATGAATGAGCAGTTCTTC. Translating it yields CASGRQIMNEQFF.

The rearrangement links TRBV12-3 or TRBV12-4 to TRBJ1-5, with D possibly matching TRBD1 (5 bases). The CDR3 contains 15 residues. V was pared by 3 bases and J by 2 bases, with 11 bases between. The CDR3 DNA reads TGTGCCAGCAGTTTCTCTGGGGCTGGCAATCAGCCCCAGCATTTT. Translation gives CASSFSGAGNQPQHF.

This clonotype has ten or more counts. This chain connects TRBV25-1 to TRBJ2-7, with 7 bases matching TRBD2. The CDR3 totals 14 residues. The V gene's germline CDR1 is MGHDK and CDR2 SYGVNS. V lost 1 base, J lost 3 bases, and 3 bases stayed unmatched. Written as DNA, the CDR3 is TGTGCCAGCAGTGAATCAGCTAGCGGCTACGAGCAGTACTTC. Translated, it gives CASSESASGYEQYF.

This clonotype came up a few times. This chain joins TRBV11-1 and TRBJ2-2; a weak D match, TRBD2 (6 bases). In germline, CDR1 is SGHAT, CDR2 FQDESV (reference sequence). Trimming cost V 8 bases and J 6 bases, with 16 bases left between them. The CDR3 sequence is 14 residues long. The CDR3 sequence: CASGSEGLAGELFF. The CDR3 DNA reads as TGTGCCAGCGGTTCGGAGGGTCTGGCCGGGGAGCTGTTTTTT.

This chain connects TRBV7-2 to TRBJ2-1, with a possible D match to TRBD1 (6 bases). There are 16 residues in the CDR3. The V end lost 5 bases, the J end lost 8 bases, and 22 bases lay between the germline ends. Germline V gives CDR1 SGHTA, CDR2 FQGNSA. CDR3 loop: CASSVQGFPWGDEQFF. CDR3 nucleotide sequence: TGTGCCAGCAGCGTCCAGGGGTTCCCTTGGGGCGATGAGCAGTTCTTC. Based on the CDR3 plus reference TRBV7-2 and TRBJ2-1, the full variable domain is GAGVSQSPSNKVTEKGKDVELRCDPISGHTALYWYRQSLGQGLEFLIYFQGNSAPDKSGLPSDRFSAERTGGSVSTLTIQRTQQEDSAVYLCASSVQGFPWGDEQFFGPGTRLTVL.

The rearrangement joins TRBV5-4 to TRBJ2-5; TRBD2 matches 10 bases. This CDR3 is 18 amino acids long. V lost 0 bases, J lost 2 bases, and 10 bases stayed unmatched. The germline V gene has CDR1 SGHNT and CDR2 YYREEE (reference sequence). The CDR3 sequence is CASSLEAGGRGGQETQYF. In DNA form, the CDR3 reads TGTGCCAGCAGCTTGGAAGCGGGAGGGCGTGGGGGGCAAGAGACCCAGTACTTC.

This clonotype came up many times. The chain carries TRBV28 and TRBJ2-2; D is uncertain. Germline V gene sequence: CDR1 MDHEN, CDR2 SYDVKM. This CDR3 is built from 11 residues. V lost 7 bases to trimming and J lost 6 bases, with 6 bases between them. The CDR3 bases are TGTGCCAGCACCATAGCCGGGGAGCTGTTTTTT. The encoded protein is CASTIAGELFF.

This chain joins TRBV2 and TRBJ1-6; maybe TRBD1 (6 bases). Germline V CDR1 and CDR2: SNHLY, FYNNEI. The germline V and J ends were trimmed by 6 bases and 7 bases, with 19 bases remaining between them. The length of the CDR3 is 16 residues. The CDR3 DNA is TGTGCCAGCAGGGGGGGGCCGGGGACGATGAATTCACCCCTCCACTTT. It yields the protein CASRGGPGTMNSPLHF.

This chain links TRBV30 with TRBJ1-1; D unresolved. The CDR3 extends over 15 amino acids. In germline, CDR1 is GTSNPN, CDR2 SVGIG (reference sequence). The V end lost 0 bases, the J end lost 0 bases, and 11 bases lay between the germline ends. The CDR3 DNA is TGTGCCTGGAGTGTAAAGGGTCCGATGAACACTGAAGCTTTCTTT. This gives the protein CAWSVKGPMNTEAFF.

The rearrangement joins TRBV11-2 to TRBJ1-1, with 9 positions matching TRBD1. With 5 bases clipped from V and 7 bases from J, the junction kept 17 bases outside the gene matches. Germline CDR1 and CDR2: SGHAT and FQNNGV. The CDR3 spans 17 residues. The CDR3 spells CASSLSLGQGMLGEAFF. In DNA form, the CDR3 reads TGTGCCAGCAGCCTTTCTCTTGGACAGGGGATGTTAGGTGAAGCTTTCTTT.

The sample holds many counts of this clonotype. The chain is built from TRBV6-1 and TRBJ1-2; maybe TRBD1 (6 bases). Germline V gives CDR1 MNHNS, CDR2 SASEGT. The CDR3 has 14 residues. The ends were cut back, 4 bases at V and 3 bases at J, with 12 bases in the middle. This CDR3 reads CASSVRDTYYGYTF. The CDR3 region has the DNA TGTGCCAGCAGTGTGAGGGACACTTACTATGGCTACACCTTC.

Ten or more counts support this clonotype. The chain employs TRBV7-2 and TRBJ1-2, with TRBD1 identical over 12 bases. V gave up 5 bases and J gave up 7 bases; unmatched junction bases: 5. This CDR3 contains 14 residues. Germline V gene lookup returns CDR1 SGHTA and CDR2 FQGNSA. Written as DNA, the CDR3 is TGTGCCAGCAGCCCGGGACAGGGGGCGCGTGGCTACACCTTC. Protein sequence: CASSPGQGARGYTF. Full variable domain (remainder filled in from reference TRBV7-2 and TRBJ1-2): GAGVSQSPSNKVTEKGKDVELRCDPISGHTALYWYRQSLGQGLEFLIYFQGNSAPDKSGLPSDRFSAERTGGSVSTLTIQRTQQEDSAVYLCASSPGQGARGYTFGSGTRLTVV.

This clonotype was detected ten times or more. This chain joins TRBV27 and TRBJ1-1; 8 bases align to TRBD1. The CDR3 loop spans 15 amino acids. J lost 3 bases, V lost 6 bases, and 9 bases had no gene match. Germline CDR1 is MNHEY and CDR2 is SMNVEV (reference sequence). The CDR3: CASRTRGLQDTEAFF. The CDR3 DNA sequence: TGTGCCAGCAGAACCAGGGGGCTTCAGGACACTGAAGCTTTCTTT.